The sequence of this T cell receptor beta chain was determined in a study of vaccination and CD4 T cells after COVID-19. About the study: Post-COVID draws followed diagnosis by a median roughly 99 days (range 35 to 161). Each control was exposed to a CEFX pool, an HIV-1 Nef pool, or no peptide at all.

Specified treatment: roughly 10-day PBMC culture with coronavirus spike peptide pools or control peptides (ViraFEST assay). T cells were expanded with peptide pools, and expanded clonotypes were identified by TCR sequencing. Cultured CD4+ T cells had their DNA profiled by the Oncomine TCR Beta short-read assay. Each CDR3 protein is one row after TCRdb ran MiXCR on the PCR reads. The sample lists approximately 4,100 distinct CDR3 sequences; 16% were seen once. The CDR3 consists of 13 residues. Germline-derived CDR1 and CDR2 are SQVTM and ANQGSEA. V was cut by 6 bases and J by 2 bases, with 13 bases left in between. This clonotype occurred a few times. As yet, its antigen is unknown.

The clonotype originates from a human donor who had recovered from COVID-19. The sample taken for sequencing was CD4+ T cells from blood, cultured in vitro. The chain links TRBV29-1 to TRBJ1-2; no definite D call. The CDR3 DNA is TGCAGCGTCAACCAAGGTCAGAACTATGGCTACACCTTC. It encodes CSVNQGQNYGYTF. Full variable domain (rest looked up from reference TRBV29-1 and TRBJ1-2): SAVISQKPSRDICQRGTSLTIQCQVDSQVTMMFWYRQQPGQSLTLIATANQGSEATYESGFVIDKFPISRPNLTFSTLTVSNMSPEDSSIYLCSVNQGQNYGYTFGSGTRLTVV.